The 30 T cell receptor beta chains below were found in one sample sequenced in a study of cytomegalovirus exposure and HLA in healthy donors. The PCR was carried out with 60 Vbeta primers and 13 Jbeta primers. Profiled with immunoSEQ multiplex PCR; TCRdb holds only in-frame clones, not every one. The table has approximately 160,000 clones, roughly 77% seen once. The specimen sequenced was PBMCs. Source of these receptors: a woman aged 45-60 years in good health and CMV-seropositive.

As DNA, the CDR3 is TGCAGTGCTCTCGACAGGGCGTCAGCTTTCTTT. Protein sequence: CSALDRASAFF. This sequence joins TRBV20-1 and TRBJ1-1, with 7 bases identical to TRBD1. Germline V gene lookup returns CDR1 DFQATT and CDR2 SNEGSKA (reference sequence). The CDR3 has 11 amino acids. Trimming took 5 bases from V and 10 from J; bases not matched to a gene: 7.

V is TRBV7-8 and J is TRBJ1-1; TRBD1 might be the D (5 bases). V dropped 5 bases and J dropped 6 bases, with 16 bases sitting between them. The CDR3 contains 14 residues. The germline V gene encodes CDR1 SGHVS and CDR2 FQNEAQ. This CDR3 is CASSPRQGWAEAFF. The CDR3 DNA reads TGTGCCAGCAGCCCCCGGCAGGGCTGGGCTGAAGCTTTCTTT.

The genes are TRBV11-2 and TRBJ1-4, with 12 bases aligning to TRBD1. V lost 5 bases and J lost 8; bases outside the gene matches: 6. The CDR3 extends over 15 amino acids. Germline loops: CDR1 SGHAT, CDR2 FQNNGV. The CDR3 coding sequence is TGTGCCAGCAGCCTTAGCGGGACAGGGGGCGAAAAACTGTTTTTT. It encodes CASSLSGTGGEKLFF.

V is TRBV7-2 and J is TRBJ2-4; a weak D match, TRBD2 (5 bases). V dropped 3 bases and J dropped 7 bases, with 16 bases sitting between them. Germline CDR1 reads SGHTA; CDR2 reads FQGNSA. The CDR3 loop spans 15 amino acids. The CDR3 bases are TGTGCCAGCAGCTTTGTGGACTCGAGGAGGAACATTCAGTACTTC. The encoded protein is CASSFVDSRRNIQYF.

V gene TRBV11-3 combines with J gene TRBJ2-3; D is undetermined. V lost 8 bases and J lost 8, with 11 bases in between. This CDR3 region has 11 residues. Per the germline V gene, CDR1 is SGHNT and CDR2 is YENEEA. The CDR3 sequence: CASPKRGTQYF. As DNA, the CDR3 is TGTGCCAGCCCTAAGAGAGGTACGCAGTATTTT.

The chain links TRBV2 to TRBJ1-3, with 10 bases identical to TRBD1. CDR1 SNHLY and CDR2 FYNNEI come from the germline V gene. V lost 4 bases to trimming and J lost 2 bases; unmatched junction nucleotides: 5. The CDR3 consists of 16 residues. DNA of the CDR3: TGTGCCAGCAGTGCGGGACAGGGGAGAGCTGGAAACACCATATATTTT. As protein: CASSAGQGRAGNTIYF.

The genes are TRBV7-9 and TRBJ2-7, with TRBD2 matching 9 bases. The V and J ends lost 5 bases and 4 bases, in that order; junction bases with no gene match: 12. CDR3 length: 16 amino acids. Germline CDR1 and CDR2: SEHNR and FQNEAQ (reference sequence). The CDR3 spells CASSGSGTSNQYEQYF. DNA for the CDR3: TGTGCCAGCAGCGGCTCCGGGACTAGCAATCAATACGAGCAGTACTTC.

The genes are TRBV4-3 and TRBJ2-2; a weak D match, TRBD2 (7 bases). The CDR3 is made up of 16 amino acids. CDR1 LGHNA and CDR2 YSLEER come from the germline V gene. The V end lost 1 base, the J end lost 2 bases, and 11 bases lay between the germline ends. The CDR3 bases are TGCGCCAGCAGCCAAGTAGGGGGGGCTAACACCGGGGAGCTGTTTTTT. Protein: CASSQVGGANTGELFF.

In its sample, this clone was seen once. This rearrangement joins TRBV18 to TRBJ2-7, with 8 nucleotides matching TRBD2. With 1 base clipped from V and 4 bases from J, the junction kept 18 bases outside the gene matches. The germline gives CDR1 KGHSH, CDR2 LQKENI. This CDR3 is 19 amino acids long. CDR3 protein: CASSPHAGGAREGGYEQYF. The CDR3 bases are TGTGCCAGCTCACCACATGCCGGGGGGGCCAGGGAGGGCGGTTACGAGCAGTACTTC.

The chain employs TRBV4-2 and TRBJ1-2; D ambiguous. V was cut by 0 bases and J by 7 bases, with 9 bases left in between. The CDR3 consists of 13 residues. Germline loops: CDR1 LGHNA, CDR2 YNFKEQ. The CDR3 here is CASSQDQVAGYTF. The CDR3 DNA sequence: TGTGCCAGCAGCCAAGATCAGGTGGCTGGCTACACCTTC.

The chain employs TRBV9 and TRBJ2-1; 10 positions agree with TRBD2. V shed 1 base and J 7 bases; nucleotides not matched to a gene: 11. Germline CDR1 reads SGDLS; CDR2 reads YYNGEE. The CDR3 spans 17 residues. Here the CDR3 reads CASSVRPLAGVSNEQFF. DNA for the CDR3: TGTGCCAGCAGCGTAAGGCCCCTAGCGGGAGTATCAAATGAGCAGTTCTTC. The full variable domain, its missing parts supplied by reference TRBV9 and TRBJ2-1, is DSGVTQTPKHLITATGQRVTLRCSPRSGDLSVYWYQQSLDQGLQFLIQYYNGEERAKGNILERFSAQQFPDLHSELNLSSLELGDSALYFCASSVRPLAGVSNEQFFGPGTRLTVL.

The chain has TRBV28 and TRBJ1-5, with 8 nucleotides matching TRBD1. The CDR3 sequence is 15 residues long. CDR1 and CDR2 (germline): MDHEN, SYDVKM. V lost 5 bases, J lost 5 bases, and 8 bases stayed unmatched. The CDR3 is CASSTQDRVDQPQHF. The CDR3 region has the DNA TGTGCCAGCAGTACCCAGGACAGGGTAGATCAGCCCCAGCATTTT.

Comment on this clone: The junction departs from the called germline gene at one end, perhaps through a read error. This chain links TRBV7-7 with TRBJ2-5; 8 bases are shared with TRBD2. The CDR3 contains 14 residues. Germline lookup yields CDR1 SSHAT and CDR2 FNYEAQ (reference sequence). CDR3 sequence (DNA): TGTGCTAGCAGTTATAGCGGGAACCAAGAGACCCAGTACTTC. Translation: CASSYSGNQETQYF.

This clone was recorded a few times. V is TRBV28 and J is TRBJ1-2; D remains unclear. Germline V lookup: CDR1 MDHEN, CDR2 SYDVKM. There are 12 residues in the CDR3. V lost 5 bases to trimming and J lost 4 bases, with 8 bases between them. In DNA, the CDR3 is TGTGCCAGCAGTACCTTCAGCTATGGCTACACCTTC. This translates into CASSTFSYGYTF.

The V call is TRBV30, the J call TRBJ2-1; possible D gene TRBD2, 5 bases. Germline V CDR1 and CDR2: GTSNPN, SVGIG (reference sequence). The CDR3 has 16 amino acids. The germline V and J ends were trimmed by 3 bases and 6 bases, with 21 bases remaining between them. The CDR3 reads CAWSTAGPRRPNEQFF. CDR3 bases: TGTGCCTGGAGCACAGCCGGGCCCCGGAGGCCCAATGAGCAGTTCTTC.

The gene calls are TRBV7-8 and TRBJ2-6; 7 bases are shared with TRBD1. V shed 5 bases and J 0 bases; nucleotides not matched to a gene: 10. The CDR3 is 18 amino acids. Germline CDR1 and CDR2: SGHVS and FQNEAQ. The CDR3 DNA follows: TGTGCCAGCAGCCCTAGACAGGGCCGTAGCTCTGGGGCCAACGTCCTGACTTTC. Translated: CASSPRQGRSSGANVLTF.

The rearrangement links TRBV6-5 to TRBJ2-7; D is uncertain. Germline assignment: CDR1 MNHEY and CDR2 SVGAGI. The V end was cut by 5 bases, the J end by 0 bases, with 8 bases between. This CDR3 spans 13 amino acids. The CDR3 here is CASSTGFSYEQYF. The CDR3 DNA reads TGTGCCAGCAGTACGGGTTTCTCCTACGAGCAGTACTTC.

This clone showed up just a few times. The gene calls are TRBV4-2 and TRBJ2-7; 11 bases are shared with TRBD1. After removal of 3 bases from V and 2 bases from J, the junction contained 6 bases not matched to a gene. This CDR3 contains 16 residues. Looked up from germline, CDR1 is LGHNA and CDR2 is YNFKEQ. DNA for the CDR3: TGTGCCAGCAGCCACGGGACAGGGGGTGCCACCTACGAGCAGTACTTC. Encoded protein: CASSHGTGGATYEQYF.

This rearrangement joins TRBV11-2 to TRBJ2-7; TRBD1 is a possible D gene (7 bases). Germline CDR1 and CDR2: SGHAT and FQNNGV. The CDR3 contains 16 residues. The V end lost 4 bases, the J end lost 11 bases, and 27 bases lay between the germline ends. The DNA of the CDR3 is TGTGCCAGCAGCTCCTTGGGGAGGACAGGCGGAAGTAAGGAGTACTTC. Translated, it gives CASSSLGRTGGSKEYF.

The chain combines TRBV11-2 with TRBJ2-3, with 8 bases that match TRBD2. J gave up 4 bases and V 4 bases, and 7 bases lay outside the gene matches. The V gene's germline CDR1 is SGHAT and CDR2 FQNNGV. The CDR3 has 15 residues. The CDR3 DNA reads TGTGCCAGCAGCTCCACACGGGGGGGATCAGATACGCAGTATTTT. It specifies CASSSTRGGSDTQYF.

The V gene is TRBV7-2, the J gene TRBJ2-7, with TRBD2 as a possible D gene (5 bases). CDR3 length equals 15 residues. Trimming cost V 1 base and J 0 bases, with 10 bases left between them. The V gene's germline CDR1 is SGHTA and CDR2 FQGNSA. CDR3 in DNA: TGTGCCAGCAGCTTAGGGTTCGGGGTCTCCTACGAGCAGTACTTC. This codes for CASSLGFGVSYEQYF.

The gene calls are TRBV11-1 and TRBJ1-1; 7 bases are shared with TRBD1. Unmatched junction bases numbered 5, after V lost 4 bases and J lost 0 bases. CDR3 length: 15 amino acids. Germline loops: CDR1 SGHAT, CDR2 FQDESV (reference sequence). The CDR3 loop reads CASSSWTGVNTEAFF. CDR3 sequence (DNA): TGTGCCAGCAGCTCGTGGACAGGAGTGAACACTGAAGCTTTCTTT.

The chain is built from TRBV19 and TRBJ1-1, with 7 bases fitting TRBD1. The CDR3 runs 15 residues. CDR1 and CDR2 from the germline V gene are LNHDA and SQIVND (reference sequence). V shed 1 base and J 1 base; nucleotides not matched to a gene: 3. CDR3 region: CASSIVQGGNTEAFF. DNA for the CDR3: TGTGCCAGTAGTATAGTCCAGGGGGGGAACACTGAAGCTTTCTTT.

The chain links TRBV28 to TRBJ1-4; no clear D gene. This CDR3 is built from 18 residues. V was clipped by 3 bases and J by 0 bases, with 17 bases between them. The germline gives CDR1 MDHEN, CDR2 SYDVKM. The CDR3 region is CASSFGNLYGATNEKLFF. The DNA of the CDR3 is TGTGCCAGCAGTTTCGGTAACCTTTACGGAGCAACTAATGAAAAACTGTTTTTT.

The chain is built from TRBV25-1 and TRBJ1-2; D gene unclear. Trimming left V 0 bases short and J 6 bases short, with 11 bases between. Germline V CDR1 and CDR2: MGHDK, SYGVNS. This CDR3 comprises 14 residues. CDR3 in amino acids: CASSEYYVTNGYTF. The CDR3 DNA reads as TGTGCCAGCAGTGAATATTACGTAACTAATGGCTACACCTTC.

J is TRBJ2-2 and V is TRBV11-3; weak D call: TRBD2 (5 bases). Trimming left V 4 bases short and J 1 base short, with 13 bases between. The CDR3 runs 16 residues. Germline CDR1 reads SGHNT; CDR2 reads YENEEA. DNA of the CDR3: TGTGCCAGCAGCTCCCAAAAACTAGGGAACACCGGGGAGCTGTTTTTT. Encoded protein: CASSSQKLGNTGELFF.

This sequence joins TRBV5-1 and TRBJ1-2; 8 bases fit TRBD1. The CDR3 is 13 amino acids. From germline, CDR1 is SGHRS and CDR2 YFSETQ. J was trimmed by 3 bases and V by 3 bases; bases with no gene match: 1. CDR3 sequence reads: CASSSDRDYGYTF. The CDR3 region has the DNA TGCGCCAGCAGCTCGGACAGGGACTATGGCTACACCTTC.

The CDR3 DNA sequence: TGCAGCGTCGCCAAGGGACAGGGATCCTACGAGCAGTACTTC. It specifies CSVAKGQGSYEQYF. This chain uses TRBV29-1 with TRBJ2-7; 9 nucleotides match TRBD1. The CDR3 is 14 residues long. Germline CDR1 reads SQVTM; CDR2 reads ANQGSEA. Unmatched junction bases numbered 7, after V lost 6 bases and J lost 1 base.

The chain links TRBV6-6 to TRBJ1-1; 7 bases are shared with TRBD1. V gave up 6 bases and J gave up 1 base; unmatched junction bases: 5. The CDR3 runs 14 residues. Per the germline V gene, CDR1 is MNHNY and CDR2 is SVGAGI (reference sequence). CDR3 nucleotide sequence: TGTGCCAGCAGGGCGACAGGGAAGAACACTGAAGCTTTCTTT. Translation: CASRATGKNTEAFF.

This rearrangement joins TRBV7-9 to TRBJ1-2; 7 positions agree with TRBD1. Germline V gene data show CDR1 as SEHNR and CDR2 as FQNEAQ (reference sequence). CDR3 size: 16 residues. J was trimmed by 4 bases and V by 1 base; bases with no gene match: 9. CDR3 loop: CASSLGGGGLTYGYTF. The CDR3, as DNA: TGTGCCAGCAGCTTAGGAGGAGGGGGCTTAACCTATGGCTACACCTTC.